The sample holds many counts of the clone carrying this T cell receptor (beta chain). Only healthy Caucasians were included as donors. The germline gives CDR1 SQVTM, CDR2 ANQGSEA. V shed 6 bases and J 2 bases; nucleotides not matched to a gene: 7. The CDR3 runs to 14 residues. TCRdb called the 5' RACE reads again in MiXCR, with one record for every CDR3 protein. The data show hundreds of thousands of distinct CDR3 sequences, with around 8.6% seen just once and 0.98% held by the top ten. The data belong to a study of identical twins. In addition, the sample was reused for a study of yellow fever vaccine responses in identical twins.

The chain is built from TRBV29-1 and TRBJ1-5; 7 bases are a match to TRBD1. This TCR was sampled from a woman under 30 in good health. The source material was PBMCs. The CDR3 loop is CSVADRAGNQPQHF. As DNA, the CDR3 is TGCAGCGTCGCCGACAGGGCGGGCAATCAGCCCCAGCATTTT.